This T cell receptor (beta chain) is drawn from a study of early T cells in non-severe SARS-CoV-2 infection. With respect to this clonotype: The junction does not match germline at one end; this may be a read error.

One entry per CDR3 protein, called by TCRdb with MiXCR from the 5' RACE reads. Found here are about 68,000 distinct CDR3 sequences, roughly an eighth of them singletons; the top ten hold 1.5% to 2%. The CDR3 consists of 14 residues. CDR1 SGHTA and CDR2 FQGNSA come from the germline V gene. This clonotype originated in an adult who was a healthcare worker with PCR-confirmed SARS-CoV-2 infection or an uninfected control (not recorded which). This chain joins TRBV7-2 and TRBJ2-3; TRBD1 or TRBD2 may be the D gene (6 bases each). The sample was whole blood. The CDR3 DNA follows: TGTGCCAGCAGTTTAGAGGGGGGAGCAGATACGCAGTATTTT. Amino acids: CASSLEGGADTQYF.